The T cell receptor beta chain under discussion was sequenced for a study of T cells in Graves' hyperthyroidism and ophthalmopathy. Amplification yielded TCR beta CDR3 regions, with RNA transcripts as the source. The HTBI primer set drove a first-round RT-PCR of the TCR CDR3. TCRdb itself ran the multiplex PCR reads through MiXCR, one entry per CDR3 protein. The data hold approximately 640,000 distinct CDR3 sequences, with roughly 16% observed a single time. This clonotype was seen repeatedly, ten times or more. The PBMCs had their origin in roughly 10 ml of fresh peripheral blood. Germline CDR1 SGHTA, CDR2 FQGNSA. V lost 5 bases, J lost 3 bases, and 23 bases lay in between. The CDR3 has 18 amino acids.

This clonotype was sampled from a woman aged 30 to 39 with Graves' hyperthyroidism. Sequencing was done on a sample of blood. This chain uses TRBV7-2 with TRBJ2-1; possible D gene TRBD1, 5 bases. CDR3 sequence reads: CASSPHRGRPALYNEQFF. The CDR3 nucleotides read TGTGCCAGCAGCCCCCATAGGGGTAGGCCCGCCCTCTACAATGAGCAGTTCTTC.